This passage covers 5 T cell receptor beta chains from one sample sequenced in a study of beta chain features in type 1 diabetes. As every portion of the isolated RNA was reverse transcribed, the sequencing read expressed TCRB transcripts. Assay used: immunoSEQ multiplex PCR; TCRdb lists only in-frame clones, some missing. The table lists a few hundred thousand clones, over 12% of them singletons, with 0.015% in the top ten. Their recognized antigens are unknown. Study outcomes and limitations: Moderately but significantly shorter TCRB CDR3s were found in Type 1 diabetes patients in all four CD4+ subsets.

The source material was naive CD4+ T cells from blood. These TCRs come from a man between 18 and 29 years old with type 1 diabetes.

This chain uses TRBV7-2 with TRBJ1-1, with D perhaps matching TRBD1 (6 bases). The germline V and J ends were trimmed by 1 base and 3 bases, with 12 bases remaining between them. The CDR3 contains 15 residues. Germline V gene data show CDR1 as SGHTA and CDR2 as FQGNSA. CDR3 nucleotide sequence: TGTGCCAGCAGCTTAGTTGCGGGGGGGCACACTGAAGCTTTCTTT. The encoded protein is CASSLVAGGHTEAFF.

There are a few counts of this clone. The chain couples TRBV4-1 to TRBJ2-5; 10 bases align to TRBD2. This CDR3 has 15 amino acids. Germline V gene lookup returns CDR1 MGHRA and CDR2 YSYEKL. V shed 3 bases and J 3 bases; nucleotides not matched to a gene: 4. CDR3 sequence reads: CASSHPGLAEETQYF. The CDR3 DNA reads TGCGCCAGCAGCCACCCAGGACTAGCGGAAGAGACCCAGTACTTC.

This clone has a handful of counts. This chain joins TRBV7-6 and TRBJ2-2; D may be TRBD1 (5 bases). Germline CDR1 and CDR2: SGHVS and FNYEAQ. This CDR3 has 16 residues. V was pared by 1 base and J by 6 bases, with 15 bases between. CDR3 sequence: CASSLGQGRASGELFF. The CDR3 DNA is TGTGCCAGCAGCTTAGGTCAGGGAAGAGCATCCGGGGAGCTGTTTTTT.

This clone was found a few times. The rearrangement joins TRBV27 to TRBJ2-7, with 14 positions matching TRBD2. Germline loops: CDR1 MNHEY, CDR2 SMNVEV (reference sequence). This CDR3 region has 17 residues. V lost 5 bases, J lost 7 bases, and 13 bases stayed unmatched. The chain's CDR3 is CASSPRPGLAGVREQYF. DNA of the CDR3: TGTGCCAGCAGTCCACGACCGGGACTAGCGGGAGTAAGGGAGCAGTACTTC.

This clone was observed once. The chain couples TRBV27 to TRBJ2-5; 8 bases are a match to TRBD1. The CDR3 length is 17 residues. CDR1 MNHEY and CDR2 SMNVEV come from the germline V gene (reference sequence). The J segment lost 7 bases and the V segment lost 5 bases, leaving 18 bases of the junction unmatched. DNA of the CDR3: TGTGCCAGCAGTAAAAACAGGGGGAACCCGTCGGAGGGGACCCAGTACTTC. This translates into CASSKNRGNPSEGTQYF.